This T cell receptor beta chain appears in the sequencing data of a study of shared clonotypes between healthy human individuals. The protocol was immunoSEQ multiplex PCR, while the TCRdb copy is restricted to in-frame clones and leaves out a portion. The sample includes roughly 1,500,000 clones, less than 99% of them seen just once. CDR3 size: 15 residues. V gave up 2 bases and J gave up 0 bases, with 8 bases separating them. CDR1 MGHDK and CDR2 SYGVNS come from the germline V gene. This TCR came from a man aged 25-45 years in good health. Sequencing input: naive CD4+ T cells sorted from blood. Subset reported: CD45RA+ positively selected. V and J are TRBV25-1 and TRBJ1-3, with D hard to call. In DNA form, the CDR3 reads TGTGCCAGCAGTGAAGGGTACAGCTCTGGAAACACCATATATTTT. Its translation is CASSEGYSSGNTIYF.